This T cell receptor (beta chain) was sequenced for a study of neurological immune-mediated disorders. Study observations and caveats: Expanded clones shared no CDR3 amino acid sequences across subjects, suggesting private repertoires in all groups. The most TCR clonal expansion was seen in HTLV-1-associated myelopathy, whereas the least was seen in multiple sclerosis, below the level in healthy controls.

In germline, CDR1 is ENHRY, CDR2 SYGVKD. The CDR3 totals 12 residues. V shed 3 bases and J shed 1 base, with 3 bases lying between them. This clonotype was counted ten times or more. Its antigen remains unknown. By 5'RACE with 10-nucleotide random UMIs, the cDNA was made. TCRdb ran MiXCR on the 5' RACE reads and lists one entry per CDR3 protein. The sample carries approximately 40,000 distinct CDR3 sequences, 4% to 5.5% recorded once. The sorted libraries started from 850,000 to 1,000,000 CD4+ or CD8+ T cells. Sequencing input: CD4+ T cells from blood. The TCR comes from a man between 18 and 35 years old in good health. The rearrangement joins TRBV10-3 to TRBJ1-1, with no clear D. DNA of the CDR3: TGTGCCATCAGTGATAGGAACACTGAAGCTTTCTTT. This translates into CAISDRNTEAFF.